A selection of T cell receptor beta chains follows, all from one sample in a study of blood T cells in healthy people across ages. TCRdb called the 5' RACE reads again in MiXCR, with one record for every CDR3 protein. The sample holds around 800,000 distinct CDR3 sequences, around two thirds seen once. Sequenced: blood. Receptors originate from a man aged 30-40 years in good health. Both conserved end residues are part of each CDR3. D genes are given only for firm matches. A row's size may be missing; if present it is once, few, many or a size class.

abundance,d_gene,v_gene,j_gene,CDR3aa,CDR3nt
.,TRBD2,TRBV20-1,TRBJ2-7,CSAQRGGAHEQYF,TGCAGTGCTCAGCGGGGGGGGGCTCACGAGCAGTACTTC
few,.,TRBV4-3,TRBJ2-6,CASSLAGGANVLTF,TGCGCCAGCAGTCTAGCAGGCGGGGCCAACGTCCTGACTTTC
.,.,TRBV5-1,TRBJ2-7,CASSPRASAYEQYF,TGCGCCAGCAGCCCGCGAGCGTCGGCCTACGAGCAGTACTTC
.,TRBD1,TRBV7-6,TRBJ2-5,CASSLYQGEQETQYF,TGTGCCAGCAGCTTATATCAGGGGGAACAAGAGACCCAGTACTTC
.,TRBD1,TRBV7-9,TRBJ2-7,CASSSTYAGTGSYEQYF,TGTGCCAGCAGCTCCACATACGCCGGGACAGGGTCCTACGAGCAGTACTTC
.,.,TRBV29-1,TRBJ1-4,CSVGSANEKLFF,TGCAGCGTTGGATCGGCTAATGAAAAACTGTTTTTT
few,.,TRBV5-8,TRBJ2-1,CASSQWAGEQFF,TGTGCCAGCAGCCAGTGGGCGGGGGAGCAGTTCTTC
.,TRBD2,TRBV7-3,TRBJ2-5,CASSDSGGVGTQYF,TGTGCCAGCTCAGATAGCGGGGGGGTGGGGACCCAGTACTTC
.,.,TRBV7-9,TRBJ2-1,CASSLELSSYNEQFF,TGTGCCAGCAGCTTAGAACTAAGCTCCTACAATGAGCAGTTCTTC
.,TRBD1,TRBV6-6,TRBJ1-6,CASSPLQGPSPLHF,TGTGCCAGCAGTCCTTTACAGGGGCCCTCACCCCTCCACTTT
.,.,TRBV15,TRBJ2-1,CATSSQPGATHEQFF,TGTGCCACCAGCAGTCAGCCGGGGGCTACACATGAGCAGTTCTTC
.,.,TRBV29-1,TRBJ2-1,CSGGWAVEQFF,TGCAGCGGGGGGTGGGCGGTTGAGCAGTTCTTC
.,.,TRBV20-1,TRBJ2-7,CSARPPATYEQYF,TGCAGTGCTAGACCCCCAGCCACCTACGAGCAGTACTTC
.,.,TRBV30,TRBJ1-1,CAWSVGHNTEAFF,TGTGCCTGGAGTGTAGGACATAACACTGAAGCTTTCTTT
.,TRBD2,TRBV20-1,TRBJ2-5,CSAGTSGRWETQYF,TGCAGTGCAGGGACTAGCGGGCGGTGGGAGACCCAGTACTTC
.,TRBD2,TRBV9,TRBJ2-1,CASSPLRGVYNEQFF,TGTGCCAGCAGCCCCCTGCGGGGGGTTTACAATGAGCAGTTCTTC
once,.,TRBV10-3,TRBJ2-6,CAISEGRTHSGANVLTF,TGTGCCATCAGTGAGGGTCGTACACACTCTGGGGCCAACGTCCTGACTTTC
few,TRBD1,TRBV4-2,TRBJ2-7,CASSQPGQPYEQYF,TGTGCCAGCAGCCAACCGGGACAGCCCTACGAGCAGTACTTC
.,.,TRBV30,TRBJ2-6,CAWVRANVLTF,TGTGCCTGGGTTAGGGCCAACGTCCTGACTTTT
once,.,TRBV28,TRBJ1-1,CASASSYTEAFF,TGTGCCAGCGCCTCATCGTACACTGAAGCTTTCTTT
.,.,TRBV18,TRBJ2-7,CASSPGPTSSYEQYF,TGTGCCAGCTCACCGGGACCGACGAGCTCCTACGAGCAGTACTTC
.,.,TRBV4-3,TRBJ2-3,CASSPSQGRDTQYF,TGCGCCAGCAGCCCGAGCCAGGGCCGGGATACGCAGTATTTT
.,TRBD1,TRBV4-3,TRBJ2-1,CASSQESGGFSKSFSTRDEQFF,TGCGCCAGCAGCCAAGAGTCAGGGGGATTCTCTAAGTCTTTCTCTACTCGCGATGAGCAGTTCTTC
many,TRBD1,TRBV27,TRBJ2-7,CASSLGTGSSYEQYF,TGCGCCAGCAGCCTTGGGACAGGAAGCTCCTACGAGCAGTACTTC
.,.,TRBV5-1,TRBJ2-1,CASADHNEQFF,TGCGCCAGCGCCGACCACAATGAGCAGTTCTTC
.,.,TRBV7-2,TRBJ2-4,CASSYRALAKNIQYF,TGTGCCAGCAGCTATAGGGCCCTAGCCAAAAACATTCAGTACTTC
.,TRBD1,TRBV2,TRBJ1-4,CANYVGTGGGKLFF,TGTGCCAATTACGTCGGGACAGGGGGCGGAAAACTGTTTTTT
.,TRBD1,TRBV7-2,TRBJ2-7,CASSFGRDRGHEQYF,TGTGCCAGCAGCTTTGGTCGGGACAGGGGACACGAGCAGTACTTC
.,TRBD1,TRBV4-2,TRBJ2-5,CASSHNRGVGETQYF,TGTGCCAGCAGCCACAACAGGGGGGTTGGGGAGACCCAGTACTTC
.,TRBD1,TRBV6-5,TRBJ1-6,CASSIRDRNNSPLHF,TGTGCCAGCAGTATCCGGGACAGAAATAATTCACCCCTTCACTTT
.,.,TRBV28,TRBJ2-1,CASRQGGGEQFF,TGTGCCAGCAGGCAAGGGGGAGGCGAGCAGTTCTTC
.,TRBD1,TRBV15,TRBJ2-7,CATSISILGQGRVTYEQYF,TGTGCCACCAGCATTTCGATACTGGGACAGGGTCGGGTAACCTACGAGCAGTACTTC
.,.,TRBV9,TRBJ2-6,CASSVPPRSSGANVLTF,TGTGCCAGCAGCGTCCCTCCCAGGAGCTCTGGGGCCAACGTCCTGACTTTC
.,.,TRBV30,TRBJ2-1,CAWKARQARETQFF,TGTGCCTGGAAAGCAAGACAGGCTCGAGAGACCCAGTTCTTC
.,TRBD2,TRBV12-3/TRBV12-4,TRBJ2-5,CASSTSGTSGETQYF,TGTGCCAGCAGTACGTCCGGGACTAGCGGAGAGACCCAGTACTTC
.,TRBD1,TRBV27,TRBJ1-2,CASSLDRGGGGYTF,TGTGCCAGCAGTTTGGACAGGGGGGGAGGTGGCTACACCTTC
few,.,TRBV20-1,TRBJ2-7,CSARAVGGQYEQYF,TGCAGTGCTAGAGCCGTGGGGGGTCAATACGAGCAGTACTTC
.,.,TRBV6-1,TRBJ1-1,CASSTGPEAFF,TGTGCCAGCAGCACAGGACCTGAAGCTTTCTTT
once,.,TRBV3-1,TRBJ2-1,CASSQSTGNNEQFF,TGTGCCAGCAGCCAATCGACGGGGAACAATGAGCAGTTCTTC
few,TRBD2,TRBV4-1,TRBJ2-1,CASSQGLARESYNEQFF,TGCGCCAGCAGCCAAGGACTAGCGAGGGAGTCCTACAATGAGCAGTTCTTC
few,.,TRBV4-2,TRBJ2-7,CASSQEPGLIYEQYF,TGTGCCAGCAGCCAGGAACCCGGACTGATCTACGAGCAGTACTTC
.,.,TRBV7-9,TRBJ2-7,CASSQNRGNSYEQYF,TGTGCCAGCAGCCAAAACCGGGGCAACTCCTACGAGCAGTACTTC
.,TRBD2,TRBV9,TRBJ2-3,CASSVAGGLIGTDTQYF,TGTGCCAGCAGCGTAGCGGGGGGGCTCATTGGCACAGATACGCAGTATTTT
.,TRBD2,TRBV4-2,TRBJ2-3,CASSHDPVYGSGGGADTQYF,TGTGCCAGCAGCCACGATCCAGTATATGGTAGCGGGGGAGGAGCAGATACGCAGTATTTT
many,.,TRBV7-9,TRBJ2-7,CASSATGYEQYF,TGTGCCAGCAGCGCCACAGGGTACGAGCAGTACTTC
.,.,TRBV12-3/TRBV12-4,TRBJ2-5,CASSLAWSQETRYF,TGTGCCAGCAGTTTAGCTTGGTCCCAAGAGACCCGGTACTTC
few,TRBD2,TRBV5-1,TRBJ2-1,CASRRRSGGENEQFF,TGCGCCAGCAGGCGGAGAAGCGGGGGTGAAAATGAGCAGTTCTTC
.,.,TRBV14,TRBJ1-2,CASSQDSGVTLYGYTF,TGTGCCAGCAGCCAAGATTCAGGGGTAACCCTCTATGGCTACACCTTC